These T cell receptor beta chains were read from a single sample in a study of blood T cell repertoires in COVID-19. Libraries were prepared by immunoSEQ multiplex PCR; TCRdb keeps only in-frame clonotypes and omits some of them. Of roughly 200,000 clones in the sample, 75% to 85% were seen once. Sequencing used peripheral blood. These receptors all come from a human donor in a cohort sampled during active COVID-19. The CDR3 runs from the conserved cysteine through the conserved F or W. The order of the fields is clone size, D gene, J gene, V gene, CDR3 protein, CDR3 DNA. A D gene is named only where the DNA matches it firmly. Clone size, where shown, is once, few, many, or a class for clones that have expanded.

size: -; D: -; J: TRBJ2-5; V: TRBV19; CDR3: CASRTTGRIQETQYF; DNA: TGTGCCAGTAGGACGACAGGACGGATTCAAGAGACCCAGTACTTC
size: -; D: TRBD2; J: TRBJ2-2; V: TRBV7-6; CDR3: CASSPGLGNTGELFF; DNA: TGTGCCAGCAGCCCTGGACTAGGCAACACCGGGGAGCTGTTTTTT
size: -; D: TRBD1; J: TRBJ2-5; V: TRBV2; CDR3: CASSEGTGPFETQYF; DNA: TGTGCCAGCAGTGAAGGGACAGGGCCCTTCGAGACCCAGTACTTC
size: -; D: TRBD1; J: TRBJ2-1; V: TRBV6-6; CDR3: CASSYTGTGGYNEQFF; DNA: TGTGCCAGCAGCTATACCGGGACAGGGGGCTACAATGAGCAGTTCTTC
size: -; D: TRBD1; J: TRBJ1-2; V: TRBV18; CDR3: CASSPAAGGEGYTF; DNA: TGTGCCAGCTCACCCGCCGCAGGGGGCGAGGGCTACACCTTC
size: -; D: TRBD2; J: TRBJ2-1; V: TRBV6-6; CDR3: CASSISRGNSNEQFF; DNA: TGTGCCAGCAGTATCTCGCGGGGGAATTCCAATGAGCAGTTCTTC
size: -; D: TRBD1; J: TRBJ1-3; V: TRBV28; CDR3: CASSMGDSRGNTIYF; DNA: TGTGCCAGCAGCATGGGGGACAGCCGAGGAAACACCATATATTTT
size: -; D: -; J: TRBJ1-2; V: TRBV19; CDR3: CASTQGLYGYTF; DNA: TGTGCCAGTACACAGGGCCTCTATGGCTACACCTTC
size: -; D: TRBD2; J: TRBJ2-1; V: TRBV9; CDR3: CASSVGGRGVGYNEQFF; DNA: TGTGCCAGCAGCGTAGGAGGGAGGGGAGTCGGCTACAATGAGCAGTTCTTC
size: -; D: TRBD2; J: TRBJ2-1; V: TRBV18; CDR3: CASSPGTSGNEQFF; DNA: TGTGCCAGCTCACCCGGGACTAGCGGAAATGAGCAGTTCTTC
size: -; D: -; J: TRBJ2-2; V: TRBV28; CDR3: CASSLAPGADTGELFF; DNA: TGTGCCAGCAGTTTAGCCCCAGGGGCAGACACCGGGGAGCTGTTTTTT
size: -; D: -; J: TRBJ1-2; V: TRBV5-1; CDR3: CASSFLARADGYTF; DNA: TGCGCCAGCAGCTTCCTCGCGAGGGCGGATGGCTACACCTTC
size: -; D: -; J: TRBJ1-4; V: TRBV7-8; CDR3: CASSLFDEKLFF; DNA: TGTGCCAGCAGCCTCTTCGATGAAAAACTGTTTTTT
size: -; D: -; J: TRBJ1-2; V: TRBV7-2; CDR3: CASSHGSNYGYTF; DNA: TGTGCCAGCAGCCACGGGTCGAACTATGGCTACACCTTC
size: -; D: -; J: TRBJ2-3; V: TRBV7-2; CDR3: CASSSLDTQYF; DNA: TGTGCCAGCAGCTCTTTGGATACGCAGTATTTT
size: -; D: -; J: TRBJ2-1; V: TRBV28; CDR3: CASSRPGTTYNEQFF; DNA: TGTGCCAGCAGCCGTCCCGGGACAACCTACAATGAGCAGTTCTTC
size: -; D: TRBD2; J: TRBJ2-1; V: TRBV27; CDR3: CASSIPGLAGEPHEQFF; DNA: TGTGCCAGCAGTATACCGGGACTAGCGGGAGAACCCCATGAGCAGTTCTTC
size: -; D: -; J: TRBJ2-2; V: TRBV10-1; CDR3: CASSPDSVNTGELFF; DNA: TGCGCCAGCAGTCCTGACAGTGTTAACACCGGGGAGCTGTTTTTT
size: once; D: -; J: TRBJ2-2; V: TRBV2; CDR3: CARRQRNTGELFF; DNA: TGTGCCCGAAGACAGAGAAACACCGGGGAGCTGTTTTTT
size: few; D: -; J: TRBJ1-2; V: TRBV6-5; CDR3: CASSAQWQYGYTF; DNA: TGTGCCAGCAGCGCACAGTGGCAATATGGCTACACCTTC
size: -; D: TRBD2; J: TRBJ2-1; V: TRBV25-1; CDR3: CASSSGRTNEQFF; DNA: TGTGCCAGCAGTAGCGGGAGAACCAATGAGCAGTTCTTC
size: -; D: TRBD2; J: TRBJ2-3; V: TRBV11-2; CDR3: CASSLYGRATDTQYF; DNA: TGTGCCAGCAGCTTATACGGGAGGGCCACAGATACGCAGTATTTT
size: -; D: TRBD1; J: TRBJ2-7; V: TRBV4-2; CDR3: CASSQDQGAGGEQYF; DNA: TGTGCCAGCAGCCAAGATCAGGGGGCAGGAGGCGAGCAGTACTTC
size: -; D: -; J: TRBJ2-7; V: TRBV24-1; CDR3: CATSDLSSAYEQYF; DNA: TGTGCCACCAGTGATTTAAGTTCGGCCTACGAGCAGTACTTC
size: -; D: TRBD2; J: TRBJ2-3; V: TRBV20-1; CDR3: CSASTLLGLAGAETDTQYF; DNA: TGCAGTGCTAGTACGCTGCTGGGACTAGCGGGAGCTGAGACAGATACGCAGTATTTT
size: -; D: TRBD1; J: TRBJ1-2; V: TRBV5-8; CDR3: CASSRNRGRGYTF; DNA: TGTGCCAGCAGCCGTAACAGGGGTCGCGGCTACACCTTC
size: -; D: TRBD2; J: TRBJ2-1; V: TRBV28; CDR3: CASSTPGLAGLGSYNEQFF; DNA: TGTGCCAGCAGTACCCCGGGACTAGCGGGATTGGGGTCCTACAATGAGCAGTTCTTC
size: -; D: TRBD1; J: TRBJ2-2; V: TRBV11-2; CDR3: CASSTRTGPGELFF; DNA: TGTGCCAGCAGCACCCGGACAGGGCCCGGGGAGCTGTTTTTT
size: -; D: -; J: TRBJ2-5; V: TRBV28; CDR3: CASQSGVKTQYF; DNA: TGTGCCAGTCAGTCAGGGGTCAAGACCCAGTACTTC
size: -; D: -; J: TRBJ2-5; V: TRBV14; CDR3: CASSLEEGQETQYF; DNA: TGTGCCAGCAGCCTCGAGGAGGGCCAAGAGACCCAGTACTTC
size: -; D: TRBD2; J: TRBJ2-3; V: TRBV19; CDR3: CASSIVVPTSGRTDTQYF; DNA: TGTGCCAGTAGTATAGTTGTGCCGACTAGCGGGAGGACAGATACGCAGTATTTT
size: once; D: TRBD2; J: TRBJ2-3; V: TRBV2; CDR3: CASNSREVDTQYF; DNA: TGTGCCAGCAATTCGCGGGAGGTAGATACGCAGTATTTT
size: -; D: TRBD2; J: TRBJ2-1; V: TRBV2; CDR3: CASRQREGPYNEQFF; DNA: TGTGCCAGCAGACAGCGGGAGGGCCCCTACAATGAGCAGTTCTTC
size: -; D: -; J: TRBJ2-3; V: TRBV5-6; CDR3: CASSLSGNTDTQYF; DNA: TGTGCCAGCAGCTTGTCAGGCAACACAGATACGCAGTATTTT
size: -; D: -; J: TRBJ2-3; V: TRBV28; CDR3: CASSLTGKAIYTQYF; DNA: TGTGCCAGCAGTTTAACGGGAAAGGCTATCTATACGCAGTATTTT
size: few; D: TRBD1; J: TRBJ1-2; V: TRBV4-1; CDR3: CASSQAGRGTAHYGYTF; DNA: TGCGCCAGCAGCCAAGCTGGCAGGGGGACCGCGCACTATGGCTACACCTTC
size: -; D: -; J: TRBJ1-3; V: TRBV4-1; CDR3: CASSPGEGNTIYF; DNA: TGCGCCAGCAGCCCCGGGGAGGGAAACACCATATATTTT
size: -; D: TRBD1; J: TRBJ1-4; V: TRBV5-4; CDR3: CASSFAGTGGEKLFF; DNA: TGTGCCAGCAGCTTTGCGGGGACAGGGGGCGAAAAACTGTTTTTT
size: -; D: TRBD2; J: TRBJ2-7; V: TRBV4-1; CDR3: CASSRWTSGSLYEQYF; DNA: TGCGCCAGCAGCCGCTGGACTAGCGGGAGCTTGTACGAGCAGTACTTC
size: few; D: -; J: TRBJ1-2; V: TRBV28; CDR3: CASRGDTQSYTF; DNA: TGTGCCAGCAGGGGGGACACCCAAAGTTACACCTTC
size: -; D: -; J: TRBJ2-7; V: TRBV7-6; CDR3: CASSLGFGTSNFHEQYF; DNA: TGTGCCAGCAGCTTAGGTTTCGGAACTAGCAATTTCCACGAGCAGTACTTC
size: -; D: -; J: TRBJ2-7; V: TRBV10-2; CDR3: CASSESPGLYEQYF; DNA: TGCGCCAGCAGTGAGAGTCCTGGACTTTACGAGCAGTACTTC
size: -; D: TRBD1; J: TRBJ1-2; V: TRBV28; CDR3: CASSPGGTGGAITF; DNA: TGTGCCAGCAGCCCAGGGGGGACAGGGGGCGCAATTACCTTC
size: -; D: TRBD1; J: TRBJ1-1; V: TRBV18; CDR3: CASSPDRGLLNTEAFF; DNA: TGTGCCAGCTCACCGGACAGGGGGCTGCTGAACACTGAAGCTTTCTTT
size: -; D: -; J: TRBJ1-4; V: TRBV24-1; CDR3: CATSDPGRDNLFF; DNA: TGTGCCACCAGTGACCCCGGACGGGACAATCTGTTTTTT
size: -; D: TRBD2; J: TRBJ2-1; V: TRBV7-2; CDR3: CASRTGTSGYNEQFF; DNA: TGTGCCAGCAGAACCGGGACTAGCGGATACAATGAGCAGTTCTTC
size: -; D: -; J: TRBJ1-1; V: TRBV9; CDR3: CASSAQGRSNTEAFF; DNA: TGTGCCAGCAGCGCCCAGGGTAGGTCGAACACTGAAGCTTTCTTT
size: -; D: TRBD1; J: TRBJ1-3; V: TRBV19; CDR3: CASSSPGQSSGNTIYF; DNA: TGTGCCAGTAGTTCGCCGGGACAGAGCTCTGGAAACACCATATATTTT
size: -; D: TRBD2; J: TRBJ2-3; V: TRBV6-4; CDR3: CASSDLAGDTDTQYF; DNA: TGTGCCAGCAGTGACCTAGCGGGAGACACAGATACGCAGTATTTT